In this sample, the clone carrying this TCR beta chain turned up many times. What it binds is not known. Amplified regions were TCR beta CDR3 sequences from RNA transcripts. HTBI primers were the set used in a first-round RT-PCR of the TCR CDR3. MiXCR was run by TCRdb on the multiplex PCR reads, yielding one entry per CDR3 protein. The sample records under 200,000 distinct CDR3 sequences, less than 10% being singletons. This sample is drawn from a study of T cells in Graves' hyperthyroidism and ophthalmopathy. Study in general: Blood from the periphery was taken at initial diagnosis, before any treatment. Study conclusions and caveats: Patients with ophthalmopathy were separated from those with stable hyperthyroidism by a 13 V-J model.

The CDR3 contains 14 residues. Germline lookup yields CDR1 GTSNPN and CDR2 SVGIG (reference sequence). V shed 2 bases and J 6 bases; nucleotides not matched to a gene: 2. Subjects aged 18 to 65 presented with newly diagnosed hyperthyroidism of less than 2 months' duration. Patients showing uncontrolled infection, other autoimmune disease, pregnancy or lactation were ineligible. The origin of this receptor is a woman aged 18 to 35 with Graves' hyperthyroidism that later progressed to Graves' ophthalmopathy. The genes are TRBV30 and TRBJ1-5; 12 nucleotides line up with TRBD1. Source material: blood. Here the CDR3 reads CAWSRDRGRQPQHF. In DNA form, the CDR3 reads TGTGCCTGGAGTCGGGACAGGGGGCGTCAGCCCCAGCATTTT.